Listed below are T cell receptor beta chains from one sample, sequenced in a study of T cell repertoires in cytomegalovirus infection. TCRdb analysed the reads with MiXCR anew, one entry per CDR3 protein. This table holds 400,000 to 550,000 distinct CDR3 sequences, 11% found once. The sequenced sample was PBMCs. Receptor source: a human donor in good health (CMV status not recorded). Some clones in this sample may be carry-over from other donors' samples. CDR3s include the opening cysteine and the closing phenylalanine or tryptophan. Fields, in order: V gene, D gene, J gene, clone size, CDR3 DNA, CDR3 protein. The D gene is left open where the match is weak. Clone size is stated in some rows and not others, as once, few, many or a class when expanded.

TRBV28,TRBD2,TRBJ2-7,many,TGTGCCAGCAGTTTATCGGGACTAGCGGACTACGAGCAGTACTTC,CASSLSGLADYEQYF
TRBV27,-,TRBJ2-7,many,TGTGCCAGCAGTTCTACTACTAGCCTGGAGCAGTACTTC,CASSSTTSLEQYF
TRBV5-4,TRBD2,TRBJ2-2,-,TGTGCCAGCAGCTTAGGACTAGACCGGGGGACCGGGGAGCTGTTTTTT,CASSLGLDRGTGELFF
TRBV2,-,TRBJ1-3,many,TGTGCCAGCAGTGGCGTGGACAATTCTGGAAACACCATATATTTT,CASSGVDNSGNTIYF
TRBV11-2,-,TRBJ2-5,many,TGTGCCAGCTCAAGAGAAGAAGAGACCCAGTACTTC,CASSREEETQYF
TRBV5-6,TRBD2,TRBJ2-1,-,TGTGCCAGCAGTATCGTAGCGGGAGAGCCCATTCCGCAGTTCTTC,CASSIVAGEPIPQFF
TRBV14,-,TRBJ1-2,many,TGTGCCAGACCCTTTCATAATCTCGGACTAAACTATGGCTACACCTTC,CARPFHNLGLNYGYTF
TRBV10-3,-,TRBJ2-3,many,TGTGCCAGTCTTGGGGCTAGCACAGATACGCAGTATTTT,CASLGASTDTQYF
TRBV29-1,TRBD2,TRBJ2-3,few,TGCAGCGGAAAAAGCGGGAGTGGGAGAGATACGCAGTATTTT,CSGKSGSGRDTQYF
TRBV28,TRBD1,TRBJ2-3,many,TGTGCCAGCAGTTTGCTCGCCGGGACAGGGGGCACAGATACGCAGTATTTT,CASSLLAGTGGTDTQYF
TRBV20-1,-,TRBJ1-2,few,TGCAGTGCTAGAGATGAGGAGGGTGCGAGGTATGGCTACACCTTC,CSARDEEGARYGYTF
TRBV6-1,-,TRBJ1-1,many,TGTGCCGGCCGTGGGGGCGTCCTAAACACTGAAGCTTTCTTT,CAGRGGVLNTEAFF
TRBV7-9,-,TRBJ2-2,many,TGTGCCAGCAGCTTAATTGCAGCATCGAACACCGGGGAGCTGTTTTTT,CASSLIAASNTGELFF
TRBV7-3,-,TRBJ2-2,many,TGTGCCAGCAGCTCGCATGCGAACACCGGGGAGCTGTTTTTT,CASSSHANTGELFF
TRBV7-4,TRBD1,TRBJ1-6,-,TGTGCCAGCACGACAGGGGGGTATTCACCCCTCCACTTT,CASTTGGYSPLHF
TRBV11-2,TRBD2,TRBJ2-2,few,TGTGCCAGCAGCTTAGGTCTGCTAGCGGTCGGGGAGCTGTTTTTT,CASSLGLLAVGELFF
TRBV10-3,TRBD1,TRBJ1-4,many,TGTGCCATCAGCCCCGACAGGGGGAGGGATGAAAAACTGTTTTTT,CAISPDRGRDEKLFF
TRBV20-1,-,TRBJ1-2,-,TGCAGTGCTACCCCGTACTATTCCCTGGGTGGCTACACCTTC,CSATPYYSLGGYTF
TRBV20-1,TRBD2,TRBJ2-1,-,TGCAGTGCTTTGACTAGCGGGAGCATCGATGAGCAGTTCTTC,CSALTSGSIDEQFF
TRBV14,-,TRBJ2-1,many,TGTGCCAGCAGCAGTTGGCTGGCGTTCAATGAGCAGTTCTTC,CASSSWLAFNEQFF
TRBV24-1,TRBD2,TRBJ2-1,many,TGTGCCACCAGTGATTTTGAACTACTAGCGGGAGGCCCCAATGAGCAGTTCTTC,CATSDFELLAGGPNEQFF
TRBV28,-,TRBJ2-1,-,TGTGCCAGCAGTTTATACGGCTATATGCCGGTGGATGAGCAGTTCTTC,CASSLYGYMPVDEQFF
TRBV7-9,TRBD1,TRBJ1-1,-,TGTGCCAGCAGCTCGGACAGGTCCTCCGAAGCTTTCTTT,CASSSDRSSEAFF
TRBV19,-,TRBJ2-7,many,TGTGCCAGTAGTATGAGGCGGAACTCCTACGAGCAGTACTTC,CASSMRRNSYEQYF
TRBV29-1,-,TRBJ1-4,once,TGCAGCGTTCGGACGGCCACGGGGGAAAAACTGTTTTTT,CSVRTATGEKLFF
TRBV24-1,TRBD2,TRBJ2-3,-,TGTGCCACCAGTCTAGCGGGAGACCCCCAACAACCCACAGATACGCAGTATTTT,CATSLAGDPQQPTDTQYF
TRBV7-6,-,TRBJ2-7,many,TGTGCCAGCAGCTTAACCCGTGAGCAGTACTTC,CASSLTREQYF
TRBV10-3,TRBD1,TRBJ1-2,many,TGTGCCATCAGCACCGGGACAGGGGGAGGAGGCTATGGCTACACCTTC,CAISTGTGGGGYGYTF
TRBV7-9,-,TRBJ2-2,-,TGTACCAGCAGCCAGGGGACGGAAGAGGAGACCGGGGAGCTGTTTTTT,CTSSQGTEEETGELFF
TRBV12-3/TRBV12-4,-,TRBJ1-2,many,TGTGCCAGCAGTCACCACCTCCTGACCCCTAACTATGGCTACACCTTC,CASSHHLLTPNYGYTF
TRBV11-1,-,TRBJ2-5,many,TGTGCCAGCAGCTTAAATTGGGCCGGGGAGGCCCAGTACTTC,CASSLNWAGEAQYF
TRBV12-3/TRBV12-4,TRBD2,TRBJ2-5,many,TGTGCCAGCAGTCTAGCGGGGTACCAAGAGACCCAGTACTTC,CASSLAGYQETQYF
TRBV12-3/TRBV12-4,-,TRBJ2-1,many,TGTGCCAGCAGGCTAACAGCGGGTGAGCAGTTCTTC,CASRLTAGEQFF
TRBV6-6,TRBD1,TRBJ1-4,many,TGTGCCAGCAGTTCTCCGAGGGACAGCCTAACTAATGAAAAACTGTTTTTT,CASSSPRDSLTNEKLFF
TRBV12-3/TRBV12-4,TRBD1,TRBJ1-2,many,TGTGCCAGCAGTCCCTCCGGCGGGACAGCTGACTATGGCTACACCTTC,CASSPSGGTADYGYTF
TRBV10-3,TRBD1,TRBJ1-1,-,TGTGCCATCAGTGATTTTCAGGGGGGGACTGAAGCTTTCTTT,CAISDFQGGTEAFF
TRBV6-1,-,TRBJ2-2,many,TGTGCCAGCAGTGAGTTTCTGCCAGTTAACACCGGGGAGCTGTTTTTT,CASSEFLPVNTGELFF